This T cell receptor beta chain derives from a study of cytomegalovirus exposure and HLA in healthy donors. Study-wide background: In a previous analysis, more than 90 million unique TCR beta sequences were found from 150 million to 200 million T cells.

This clone was picked up a small number of times. PCR was performed using 60 Vbeta and 13 Jbeta primers. The assay was immunoSEQ multiplex PCR, and TCRdb's table has in-frame clones only and misses some. This repertoire shows about 180,000 clones, 85% found once; its top ten account for 1%. Per the germline V gene, CDR1 is MNHEY and CDR2 is SMNVEV (reference sequence). Trimming cost V 11 bases and J 5 bases, with 7 bases left between them. The CDR3 runs 9 residues. Specimen: PBMCs. The chain has TRBV27 and TRBJ2-7; TRBD1 is a possible D gene (6 bases). The sequence derives from a boy between 2 and 10 years old in good health and CMV-seronegative. The DNA of the CDR3 is TGTGCCGCAGGGGACGAGCAGTACTTC. Translation: CAAGDEQYF.